This record looks at one TCR beta chain sequence and its context. This clone's antigen is unknown. It has no much larger one-base neighbor in the sample; base qualities were not kept. This specimen's time point label, interpreted: baseline before first vaccination. Samples from vaccinated people were obtained from the UK trials COV001 and COV002, which included a single-blind randomized controlled phase 2/3 trial of AZD1222 (ChAdOx1 nCoV-19) in healthy adults. Trial participant PBMC samples were collected at day 0 and day 28 after the second dose for TCRbeta chain sequencing. These data belong to a study of T cell responses to AZD1222 COVID-19 vaccine listed by TCRdb under 2021. Concerning the study at large: AZD1222 recipients whose second dose came at about 4 weeks and those whose second dose came at about 12 weeks were combined into one group, since spike-specific TCR depth and breadth did not differ between the two schedules. A total of around 240 trial participants underwent TCR sequencing, of whom 207 had received two doses of AZD1222 and around 26 had received two doses of the MenACWY control vaccine. Trial participants were enrolled by age into 18-55, 56-69 and 70-plus year subgroups, with approximately 160, 26 and 62 TCR-sequenced participants respectively.

The CDR3 regions of human TCRbeta chains were subjected to immunosequencing. From the authors' description of their analysis: Repertoire TCRs were matched against a reference library of SARS-CoV-2-specific TCRs generated with the MIRA antigen-specificity platform. Breadth meant the fraction of unique TCRs that were SARS-CoV-2-associated, whereas depth meant the fraction of total T cells that were SARS-CoV-2-associated. Using the MIRA data, every spike-specific TCR was mapped to the spike region that the TCR reacted to and assigned to either a CD4 or a CD8 class. Log10-transformed breadth and depth values were compared by one-way ANOVA with Sidak's multiple comparisons tests. TCRdb took over this immuneACCESS table, retaining in-frame rearrangements with V and J assigned. Such tables are incomplete; in checked studies, under half of the missing clones stem from an unresolved V gene, and the remainder is unexplained. For V, J and clone size, that table is used; D and trimming come from the DNA. The sample yields 100,000 to 150,000 clones; 80% to 90% were counted once. About 5.4% of the sample is in the top ten clones.

V drops 0 bases and J drops 5 bases, leaving 11 bases in between. There are 14 amino acids in the CDR3, from cysteine to phenylalanine inclusive. Only the CDR3 part of the read is kept: 42 bases, read in frame from the first base. The germline V gene (reference sequence) specifies GTSNPN as CDR1 and SVGIG as CDR2. Findings and caveats that apply to the study as a whole: Most participants were white British and females outnumbered males, and the authors suggested that clonal diversity may have been underestimated. Because no day 14 peak-response samples were available, the repertoires could be characterized only after the peak T cell response. Conclusions about previously exposed vaccinees were limited because only six or seven AZD1222 recipients were SARS-CoV-2 seropositive at baseline. Nearly half of unique spike-specific TCRs reportedly recognized epitopes outside regions mutated in the B.1.351 and B.1.1.7 variants. The 56-69-year group was small, and its depth increase did not reach significance, likely because of low power. The vaccine-associated CD4 TCRs covered the entire spike protein, and the dominant responses fell in regions 160-218 and 743-854. Spike-specific TCR breadth and depth rose significantly after two AZD1222 doses compared with day 0 and with MenACWY recipients.

The V gene is TRBV30 and the J gene is TRBJ1-3, with the D gene too uncertain to name. This material consisted of peripheral blood, taken on day 0 of AZD1222 vaccination. This clonotype was sampled from an adult in good health. Here is the DNA: TGTGCCTGGAGTGTACCGCAGATGAGAAACACCATATATTTT. Translated, this is CAWSVPQMRNTIYF.